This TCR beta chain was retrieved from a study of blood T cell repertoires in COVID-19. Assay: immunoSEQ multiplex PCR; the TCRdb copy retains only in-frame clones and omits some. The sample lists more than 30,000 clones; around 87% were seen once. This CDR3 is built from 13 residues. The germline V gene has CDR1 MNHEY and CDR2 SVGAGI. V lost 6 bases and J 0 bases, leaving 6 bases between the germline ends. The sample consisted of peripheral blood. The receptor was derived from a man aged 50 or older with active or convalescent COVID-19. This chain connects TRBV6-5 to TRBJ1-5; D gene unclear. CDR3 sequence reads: CASRPYSNQPQHF. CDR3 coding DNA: TGTGCCAGCAGACCCTATAGCAATCAGCCCCAGCATTTT.